The subject of this entry is one TCR beta chain. The V end lost 4 bases, the J end lost 3 bases, and 9 bases lay between the germline ends. There are 14 residues in the CDR3. CDR1 is MRHNA and CDR2 is SNTAGT in the germline V gene. This specimen comes from a study of cytomegalovirus exposure and HLA in healthy donors. The PCR ran on 60 Vbeta and 13 Jbeta primers. Produced via immunoSEQ multiplex PCR; TCRdb's table is partial and in-frame only. The sample includes some 140,000 clones, less than 85% of them seen just once. Sequenced input: PBMCs. This TCR was sampled from a woman between 45 and 60 years old in good health and CMV-seropositive. The rearrangement uses TRBV6-4 and TRBJ2-2; D may be TRBD2 (6 bases). CDR3 nucleotides: TGTGCCAGCAGTGTGGAGGGGCACACCGGGGAGCTGTTTTTT. Residues: CASSVEGHTGELFF.